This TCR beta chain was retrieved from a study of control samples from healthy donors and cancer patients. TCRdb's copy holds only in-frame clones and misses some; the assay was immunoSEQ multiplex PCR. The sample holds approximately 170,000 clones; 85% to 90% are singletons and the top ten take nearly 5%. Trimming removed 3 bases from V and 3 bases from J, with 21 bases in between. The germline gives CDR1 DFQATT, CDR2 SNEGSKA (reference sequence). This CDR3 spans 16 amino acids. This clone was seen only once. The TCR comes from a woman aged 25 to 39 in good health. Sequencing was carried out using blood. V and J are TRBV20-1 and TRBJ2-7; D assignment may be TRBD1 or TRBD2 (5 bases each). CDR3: CSASSFPPGPNYEQYF. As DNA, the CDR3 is TGCAGTGCTAGTTCTTTCCCGCCGGGACCAAACTACGAGCAGTACTTC.